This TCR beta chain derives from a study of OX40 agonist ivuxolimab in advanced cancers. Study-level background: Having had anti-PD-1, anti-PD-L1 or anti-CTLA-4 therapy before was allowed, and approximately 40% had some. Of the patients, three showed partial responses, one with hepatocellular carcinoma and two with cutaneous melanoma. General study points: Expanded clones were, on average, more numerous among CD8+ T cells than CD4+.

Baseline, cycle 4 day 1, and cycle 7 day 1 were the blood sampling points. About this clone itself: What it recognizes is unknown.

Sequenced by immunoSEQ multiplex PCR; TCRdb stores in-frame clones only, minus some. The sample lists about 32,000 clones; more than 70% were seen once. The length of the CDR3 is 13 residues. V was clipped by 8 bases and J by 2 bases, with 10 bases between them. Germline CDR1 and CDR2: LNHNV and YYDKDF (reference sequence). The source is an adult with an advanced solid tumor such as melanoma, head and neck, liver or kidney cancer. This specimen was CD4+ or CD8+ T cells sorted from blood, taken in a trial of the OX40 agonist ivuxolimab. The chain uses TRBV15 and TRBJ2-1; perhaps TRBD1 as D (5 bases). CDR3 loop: CATGDSPYNEQFF. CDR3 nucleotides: TGTGCCACCGGAGACAGCCCCTACAATGAGCAGTTCTTC.